The source of this TCR beta chain is a study of T cell repertoires in cytomegalovirus infection. Study conclusions and caveats: The ex vivo response was dominated by HLA-C-restricted CMV-specific TCR beta clonotypes.

V was cut by 5 bases and J by 5 bases, with 16 bases left in between. The CDR3 is 15 residues long. CDR1 and CDR2 (germline): SEHNR, FQNEAQ (reference sequence). To note about this clonotype: The target antigen is unknown.

TCRdb re-called the reads through MiXCR, storing one row per CDR3 protein. Of 450,000 to 550,000 distinct CDR3 sequences in the sample, more than 40% were seen once. The receptor's source is a human donor in good health (CMV status not recorded). Some clones in this sample may be carry-over from other donors' samples. This sample comprised cultured PBMCs, obtained from culture after CMV antigen stimulation. This rearrangement joins TRBV7-9 to TRBJ2-1; perhaps TRBD2 as D (6 bases). The CDR3 protein is CASSPTSWRDNEQFF. CDR3 sequence (DNA): TGTGCCAGCAGCCCAACTAGCTGGAGGGACAATGAGCAGTTCTTC.